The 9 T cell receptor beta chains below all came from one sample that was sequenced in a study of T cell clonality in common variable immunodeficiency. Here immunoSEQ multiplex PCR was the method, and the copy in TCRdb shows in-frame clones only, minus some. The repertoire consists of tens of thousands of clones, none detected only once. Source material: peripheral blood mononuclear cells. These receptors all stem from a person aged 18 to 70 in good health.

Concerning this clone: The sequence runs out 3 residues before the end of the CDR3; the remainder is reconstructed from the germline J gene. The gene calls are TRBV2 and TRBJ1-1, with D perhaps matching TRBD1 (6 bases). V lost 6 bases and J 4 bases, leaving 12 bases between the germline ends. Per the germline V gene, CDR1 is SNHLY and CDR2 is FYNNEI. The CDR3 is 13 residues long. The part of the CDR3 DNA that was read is TGTGCCAGCAGATACAGGGTAGGCACTGAA. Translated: CASRYRVGTE. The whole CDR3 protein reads CASRYRVGTEAFF. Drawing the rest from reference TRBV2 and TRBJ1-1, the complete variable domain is EPEVTQTPSHQVTQMGQEVILRCVPISNHLYFYWYRQILGQKVEFLVSFYNNEISEKSEIFDDQFSVERPDGSNFTLKIRSTKLEDSAMYFCASRYRVGTEAFFGQGTRLTVV.

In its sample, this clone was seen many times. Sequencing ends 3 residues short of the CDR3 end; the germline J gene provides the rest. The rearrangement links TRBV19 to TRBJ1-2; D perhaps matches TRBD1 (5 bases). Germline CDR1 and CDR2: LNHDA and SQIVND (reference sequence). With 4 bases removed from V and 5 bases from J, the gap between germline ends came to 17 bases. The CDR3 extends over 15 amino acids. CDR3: CASSRAQVGGYGYTF. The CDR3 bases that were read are TGTGCCAGTAGTAGAGCACAGGTCGGGGGGTATGGC.

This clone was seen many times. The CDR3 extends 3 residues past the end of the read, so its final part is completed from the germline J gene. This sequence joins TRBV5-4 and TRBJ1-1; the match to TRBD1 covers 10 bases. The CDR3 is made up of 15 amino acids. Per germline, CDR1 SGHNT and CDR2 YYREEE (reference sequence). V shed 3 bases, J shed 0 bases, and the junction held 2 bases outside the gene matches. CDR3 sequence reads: CASSWGQGLNTEAFF. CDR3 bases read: TGTGCCAGCAGCTGGGGACAGGGGTTGAACACTGAA.

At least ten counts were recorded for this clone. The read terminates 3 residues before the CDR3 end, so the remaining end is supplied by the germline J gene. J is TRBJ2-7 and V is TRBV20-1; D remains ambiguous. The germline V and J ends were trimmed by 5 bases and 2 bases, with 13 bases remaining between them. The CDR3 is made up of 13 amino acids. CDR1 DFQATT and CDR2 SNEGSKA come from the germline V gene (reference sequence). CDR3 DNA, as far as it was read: TGCAGTGCTCTTAGCCCCCTACCCTACGAG. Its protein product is CSALSPLPYE. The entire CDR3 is CSALSPLPYEQYF.

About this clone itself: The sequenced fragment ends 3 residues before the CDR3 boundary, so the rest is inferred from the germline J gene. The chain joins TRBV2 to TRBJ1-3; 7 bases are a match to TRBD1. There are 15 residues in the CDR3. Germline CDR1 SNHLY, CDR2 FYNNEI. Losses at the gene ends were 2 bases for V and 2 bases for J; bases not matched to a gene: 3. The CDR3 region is CASSEWTGAGNTIYF. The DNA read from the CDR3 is TGTGCCAGCAGTGAATGGACAGGTGCTGGAAACACC. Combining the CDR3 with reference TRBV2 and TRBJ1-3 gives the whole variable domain EPEVTQTPSHQVTQMGQEVILRCVPISNHLYFYWYRQILGQKVEFLVSFYNNEISEKSEIFDDQFSVERPDGSNFTLKIRSTKLEDSAMYFCASSEWTGAGNTIYFGEGSWLTVV.

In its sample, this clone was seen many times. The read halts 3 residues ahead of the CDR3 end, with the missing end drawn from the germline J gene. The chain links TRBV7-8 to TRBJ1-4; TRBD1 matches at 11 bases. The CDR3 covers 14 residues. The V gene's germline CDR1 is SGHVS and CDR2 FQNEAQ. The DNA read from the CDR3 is TGTGCCAGCAGCGTACCGGGGACAGGGGGTCAA. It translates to CASSVPGTGGQ. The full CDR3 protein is CASSVPGTGGQLFF.

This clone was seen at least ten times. CDR3 loop: CASLQALSYEQYF. CDR3 bases read: TGTGCCAGCCTGCAGGCCCTCTCCTACGAG. The chain carries TRBV6-2 or TRBV6-3 and TRBJ2-7, with unresolved D. The read is 3 residues too short to cover the CDR3 end, so that end is filled in from the germline J gene. Trimming removed 8 bases at V and 0 bases at J, with 11 bases between. The germline V gene has CDR1 MNHEY and CDR2 SVGEGT. The CDR3 consists of 13 residues.

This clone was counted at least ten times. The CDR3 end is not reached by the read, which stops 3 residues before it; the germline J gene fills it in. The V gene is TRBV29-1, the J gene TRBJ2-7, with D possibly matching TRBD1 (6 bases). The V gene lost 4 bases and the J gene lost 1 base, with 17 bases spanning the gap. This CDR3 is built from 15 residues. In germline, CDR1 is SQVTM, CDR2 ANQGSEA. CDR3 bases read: TGCAGCGTTGTAGGGGGACAAACGAATTCCTACGAG. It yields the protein CSVVGGQTNSYE. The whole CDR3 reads CSVVGGQTNSYEQYF.

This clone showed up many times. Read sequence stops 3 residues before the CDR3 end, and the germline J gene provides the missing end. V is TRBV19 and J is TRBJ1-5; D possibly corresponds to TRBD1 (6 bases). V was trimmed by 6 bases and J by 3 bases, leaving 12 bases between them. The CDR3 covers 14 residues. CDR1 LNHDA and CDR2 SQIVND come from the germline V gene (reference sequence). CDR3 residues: CASSTDSPNQPQHF. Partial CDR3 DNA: TGTGCCAGTAGCACGGACAGTCCCAATCAGCCC.